This T cell receptor beta chain came from a study of vaccination and CD4 T cells after COVID-19. V lost 3 bases and J lost 6; bases outside the gene matches: 7. The germline gives CDR1 MDHEN, CDR2 SYDVKM. The CDR3 is made up of 14 amino acids. Indicated treatment: roughly nine-day PBMC culture with coronavirus spike peptide pools or control peptides (ViraFEST assay). ViraFEST enlarged antigen-specific T cell populations with peptide pools and afterwards sequenced TCRs. Researchers used the Oncomine TCR Beta short-read assay to sequence DNA from cultured CD4+ T cells. A single record per CDR3 protein comes from TCRdb applying MiXCR to the PCR reads. The sample holds a few thousand distinct CDR3 sequences, around 20% seen once. This clonotype has just a few counts. Its antigen is as yet unknown.

V is TRBV28 and J is TRBJ1-1, with 7 bases identical to TRBD1. This sample comprised CD4+ T cells from blood, cultured in vitro, obtained after SARS-CoV-2 vaccination. This TCR was recovered from a human donor who had recovered from COVID-19. The chain's CDR3 is CASSFQGGGSEAFF. The DNA for the CDR3 is TGTGCCAGCAGTTTCCAGGGAGGGGGCTCTGAAGCTTTCTTT.